This T cell receptor beta chain was captured by sequencing in a study of T cells in localized non-small cell lung cancer. Measured with immunoSEQ multiplex PCR; TCRdb has only the in-frame clones, and not every one. The table shows over 800 clones, with about 20% occurring only once. This clone turned up a few times. Its antigen is undetermined. Whole-study results and caveats: Among the top 100 tumor clones, a median about 59 appeared in adjacent lung. With higher T cell density in blood came longer overall survival. Analysis by sequencing included only one tumor region, so heterogeneity remains possible.

Neighbouring lung, lacking atypia, was collected no less than 2 cm away from the tumor margin. Deletions cut 4 bases from V and 8 bases from J, with 17 bases between. The CDR3 extends over 15 amino acids. Germline CDR1 reads SGHNT; CDR2 reads YENEEA. V and J are TRBV11-3 and TRBJ1-4; tentatively, D is TRBD1 (6 bases). Here the sequenced sample was normal lung tissue next to the tumor, taken before any cancer treatment. The clonotype was recovered from a male donor aged 60 or over with stage III squamous cell lung carcinoma. The CDR3 region is CASSSSGGEGEKLFF. The CDR3 DNA sequence: TGTGCCAGCAGCTCGTCTGGGGGCGAAGGGGAAAAACTGTTTTTT.